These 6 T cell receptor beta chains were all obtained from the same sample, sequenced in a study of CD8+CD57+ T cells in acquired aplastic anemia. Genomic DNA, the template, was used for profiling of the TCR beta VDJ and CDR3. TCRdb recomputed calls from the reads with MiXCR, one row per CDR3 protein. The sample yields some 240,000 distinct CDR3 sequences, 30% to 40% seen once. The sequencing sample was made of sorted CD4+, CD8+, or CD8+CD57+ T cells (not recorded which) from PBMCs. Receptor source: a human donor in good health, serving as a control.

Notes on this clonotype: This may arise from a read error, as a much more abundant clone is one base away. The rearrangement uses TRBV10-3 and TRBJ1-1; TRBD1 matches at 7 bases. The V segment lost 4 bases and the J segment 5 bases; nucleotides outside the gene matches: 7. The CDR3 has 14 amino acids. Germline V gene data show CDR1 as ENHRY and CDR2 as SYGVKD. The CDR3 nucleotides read TGTGCCATCAGTGCACAGGGACAGTGGACTGAAGCTTTCTTT. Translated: CAISAQGQWTEAFF.

CDR3 protein: CASSYSQGGSYEQYF. CDR3 nucleotides: TGTGCCAGCAGTTACTCCCAGGGGGGGTCCTACGAGCAGTACTTC. This chain links TRBV6-5 with TRBJ2-7; D assignment may be TRBD1 or TRBD2 (7 bases each). CDR1 is MNHEY and CDR2 is SVGAGI in the germline V gene. This CDR3 is 15 amino acids long. Deletions cut 0 bases from V and 1 base from J, with 10 bases between.

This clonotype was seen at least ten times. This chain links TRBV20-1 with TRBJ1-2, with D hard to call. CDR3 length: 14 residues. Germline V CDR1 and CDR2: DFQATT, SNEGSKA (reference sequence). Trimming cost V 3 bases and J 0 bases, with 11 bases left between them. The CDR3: CSASPEYTNYGYTF. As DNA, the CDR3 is TGCAGTGCTAGCCCAGAGTATACTAACTATGGCTACACCTTC.

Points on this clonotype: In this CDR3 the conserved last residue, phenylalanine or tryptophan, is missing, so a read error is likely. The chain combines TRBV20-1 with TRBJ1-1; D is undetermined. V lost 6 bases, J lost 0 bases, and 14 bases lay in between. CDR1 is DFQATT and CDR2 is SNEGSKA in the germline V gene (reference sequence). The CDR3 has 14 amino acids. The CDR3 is CSARTPGMNTEAFC. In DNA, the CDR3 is TGCAGTGCCCGCACCCCGGGTATGAACACTGAAGCTTTCTGT.

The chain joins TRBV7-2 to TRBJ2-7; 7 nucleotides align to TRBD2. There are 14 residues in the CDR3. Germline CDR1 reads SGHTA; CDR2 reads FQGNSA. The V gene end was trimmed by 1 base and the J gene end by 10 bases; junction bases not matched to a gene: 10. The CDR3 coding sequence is TGTGCCAGCAGCTTAGGGGACGGGGGGAGGACTCAGTACTTC. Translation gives CASSLGDGGRTQYF.

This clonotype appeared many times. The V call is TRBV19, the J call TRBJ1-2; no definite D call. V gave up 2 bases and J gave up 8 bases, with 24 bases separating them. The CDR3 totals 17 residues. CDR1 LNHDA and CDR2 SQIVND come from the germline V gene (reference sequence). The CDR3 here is CASSIYFRTILGWGYTF. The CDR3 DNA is TGTGCCAGTAGTATATATTTTCGGACTATACTTGGCTGGGGCTACACCTTC.